This record looks at one T cell receptor beta chain sequence and its context. Its antigen is still unknown. Only in-frame clones appear in the TCRdb table, and some are missing; sequencing was by immunoSEQ multiplex PCR. The sample consists of about 58,000 clones, about four fifths of them appearing once. This sample is drawn from a study of identifying expanded T cells in peripheral blood. Deletions cut 3 bases from V and 2 bases from J, with 18 bases between. Germline V gene lookup returns CDR1 SNHLY and CDR2 FYNNEI. The CDR3 is 17 residues long. General study results and limits: Roughly two-week clone count variance significantly increased as total template count grew.

This chain links TRBV2 with TRBJ2-3; perhaps TRBD2 as D (6 bases). The material sequenced was blood. This sequence was found in a person between 18 and 75 years old in good health. The CDR3 bases are TGTGCCAGCAGTGATAGTACTTGGGACTCCTCCACAGATACGCAGTATTTT. Its translation is CASSDSTWDSSTDTQYF.